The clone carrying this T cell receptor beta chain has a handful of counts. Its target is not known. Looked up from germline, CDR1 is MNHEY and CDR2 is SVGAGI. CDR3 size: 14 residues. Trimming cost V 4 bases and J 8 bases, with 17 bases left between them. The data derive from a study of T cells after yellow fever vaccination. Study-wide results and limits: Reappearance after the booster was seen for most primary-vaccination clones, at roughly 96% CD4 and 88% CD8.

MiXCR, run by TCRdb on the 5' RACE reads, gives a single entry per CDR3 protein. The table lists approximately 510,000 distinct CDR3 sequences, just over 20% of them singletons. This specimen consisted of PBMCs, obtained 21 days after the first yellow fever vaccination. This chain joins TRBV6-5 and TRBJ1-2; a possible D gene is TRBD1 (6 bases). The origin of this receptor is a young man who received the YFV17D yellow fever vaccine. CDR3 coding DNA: TGTGCCAGCAGTTCACCCCGACAGGACTGGGGCTACACCTTC. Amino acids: CASSSPRQDWGYTF.